A selection of T cell receptor beta chains follows, all from one sample in a study of neoadjuvant anti-PD-1 for oral cavity cancer. The table came from immunoSEQ multiplex PCR; TCRdb's copy has only in-frame clones and leaves some out. Among some 13,000 clones listed, approximately 75% were seen once. Specimen: PBMCs, collected after nivolumab (anti-PD-1) treatment. The receptors originated from a person between 40 and 85 years old with oral cavity squamous cell carcinoma. The CDR3 runs from the conserved cysteine through the conserved F or W. D genes are given only for firm matches. Size is stated for part of the rows, as once, few or many counts, or as a class when the clone is expanded.

TGTGCCAGCAGCGTAGCTCTAGGTCTCTCCTACGAGCAGTACTTC	CASSVALGLSYEQYF	TRBV9	-	TRBJ2-7	15	-
TGTGCCAGTAGTACCCGGAACACGGGATTACCCTATGGCTACACCTTC	CASSTRNTGLPYGYTF	TRBV19	few	TRBJ1-2	16	-
TGTGCCAGCGCTAGCGGGGGATCTTTCGGTAATGAGCAGTTCTTC	CASASGGSFGNEQFF	TRBV7-3	-	TRBJ2-1	15	TRBD2
TGTGCCAGCAGCTTAGACCCTGGGGGGTTCAATGAGCAGTTCTTC	CASSLDPGGFNEQFF	TRBV11-2	-	TRBJ2-1	15	-
TGCGCCAGCAGCTTGGACATGCTGAACACTGAAGCTTTCTTT	CASSLDMLNTEAFF	TRBV5-1	once	TRBJ1-1	14	-
TGTGCCAGCACCTGGGCCGGGACGGACGATGGCTACACCTTC	CASTWAGTDDGYTF	TRBV2	-	TRBJ1-2	14	-
TGTGCCAGCAGCTTTGGGACAGAAATCTCCTACGAGCAGTACTTC	CASSFGTEISYEQYF	TRBV5-6	-	TRBJ2-7	15	TRBD1
TGTGCCAGCAGCCAATCCCTTGGGGGGAGGGAGCAGTACTTC	CASSQSLGGREQYF	TRBV4-2	-	TRBJ2-7	14	-
TGTGCCAGCAGTGAGAGCGCAGGGGGATCTGAAGCTTTCTTT	CASSESAGGSEAFF	TRBV6-4	-	TRBJ1-1	14	TRBD1
TGTGCTAGCAGCCCCTCCGGGACAGGACCCTACGAGCAGTACTTC	CASSPSGTGPYEQYF	TRBV7-7	-	TRBJ2-7	15	TRBD1
TGTGCCAGCAGTAACACTGAAGCTTTCTTT	CASSNTEAFF	TRBV2	-	TRBJ1-1	10	-
TGCGCCAGCAGCGATCAGTCTAGCGGTTCCTACAATGAGCAGTTCTTC	CASSDQSSGSYNEQFF	TRBV4-1	-	TRBJ2-1	16	TRBD2
TGCAGCGTTGAATGGCCTAGCGGGAGGAAAAATGAGCAGTTCTTC	CSVEWPSGRKNEQFF	TRBV29-1	once	TRBJ2-1	15	TRBD2
TGTGCCAGCAGCTTAGGAGACAGGGGAAGCGAGCAGTACTTC	CASSLGDRGSEQYF	TRBV11-2	-	TRBJ2-7	14	TRBD1
TGTGCCACCAGCAGTCGGACCGGGACAGGGAATTACGAGCAGTACTTC	CATSSRTGTGNYEQYF	TRBV15	-	TRBJ2-7	16	TRBD1
TGTGCCAGCAGCCTTAGCGGGGGCACCTACGAGCAGTACTTC	CASSLSGGTYEQYF	TRBV6-6	-	TRBJ2-7	14	TRBD2
TGTGCTAGTGGTTTGGTCGGCGGGTCGGGCACAGATACGCAGTATTTT	CASGLVGGSGTDTQYF	TRBV12-5	-	TRBJ2-3	16	-
TGTGCCAGCAGCGTAGGTCAGTCGAGCTCCTACGAGCAGTACTTC	CASSVGQSSSYEQYF	TRBV9	-	TRBJ2-7	15	-
TGTGCCAGCAGACGTACCCCCGGGACTCCCTCTCCCTACGAGCAGTACTTC	CASRRTPGTPSPYEQYF	TRBV27	-	TRBJ2-7	17	-
TGCGCCAGCAGCTTGGCACTAGCGGGAGAAACAGATACGCAGTATTTT	CASSLALAGETDTQYF	TRBV5-1	-	TRBJ2-3	16	TRBD2
TGTGCCAGCAGTGGGGCAGGGAACTACGAGCAGTACTTC	CASSGAGNYEQYF	TRBV2	medium-sized	TRBJ2-7	13	-
TGTGCCAGCAGCTCAGAGGAGGGAAGGGGGGAAAAACTGTTTTTT	CASSSEEGRGEKLFF	TRBV9	-	TRBJ1-4	15	-
TGTGCCAGCAGCTTCTCTTACGACACCGGGGAGCTGTTTTTT	CASSFSYDTGELFF	TRBV5-6	few	TRBJ2-2	14	-
TGTGCCAGCAGCGGTGGGACCAGATCACTTGATACGCAGTATTTT	CASSGGTRSLDTQYF	TRBV7-9	-	TRBJ2-3	15	-
TGTGCCAGCAGTGAAGGGTATGGGGGCGCCTACGAGCAGTACTTC	CASSEGYGGAYEQYF	TRBV6-1	-	TRBJ2-7	15	-
TGCGCCAGCAGCTTGGGTGGAGGGGCGATGTGGGCTTTCTTT	CASSLGGGAMWAFF	TRBV5-1	few	TRBJ1-1	14	-
TGCGCCAGCAGCTTGGGAGGGACAGGGATGGAGCAGTTCTTC	CASSLGGTGMEQFF	TRBV5-1	-	TRBJ2-1	14	TRBD1
TGCAGCGTTGATAGCGGACTAGCGGGAGGAGGGCAGTACTTC	CSVDSGLAGGGQYF	TRBV29-1	-	TRBJ2-7	14	TRBD2
TGTGCCAGCAGTTACCTACCGGGGGGGGAGGCAGAGACCCAGTACTTC	CASSYLPGGEAETQYF	TRBV6-5	-	TRBJ2-5	16	TRBD2
TGTGCCAGCAGCTCCGGACAGGGGGGGGCAGATACGCAGTATTTT	CASSSGQGGADTQYF	TRBV5-8	-	TRBJ2-3	15	TRBD1
TGCGCCAGCAGCCAAGGGACTAGCGGAGGCCACTACGAGCAGTACTTC	CASSQGTSGGHYEQYF	TRBV4-1	-	TRBJ2-7	16	TRBD2
TGCGCCAGCAGCTTGGTATCAGAGAACACTGAAGCTTTCTTT	CASSLVSENTEAFF	TRBV5-1	-	TRBJ1-1	14	-
TGTGCCAGCAGCTTAGGGGCGGAAAATACGCAGTATTTT	CASSLGAENTQYF	TRBV7-6	-	TRBJ2-3	13	-
TGTGCCAGCAACCGACCGCTTTCTAGCACAGATACGCAGTATTTT	CASNRPLSSTDTQYF	TRBV14	-	TRBJ2-3	15	-
TGCGCCAGCAGCTTGCTGGCTCCGGGAAAGGGTGAGCAGTTCTTC	CASSLLAPGKGEQFF	TRBV5-1	-	TRBJ2-1	15	-
TGTGCCGGAACTACAGGGGGCTGGAATTCACCCCTCCACTTT	CAGTTGGWNSPLHF	TRBV2	once	TRBJ1-6	14	TRBD1
TGTGCCAGCAGGAGCCGTGGGACTAGCGGGAGCACAGATACGCAGTATTTT	CASRSRGTSGSTDTQYF	TRBV27	-	TRBJ2-3	17	TRBD2
TGTGCCAGCAGTGAATTGGTCGGTGGGACTAGCTCCTCCGGGGAGCTGTTTTTT	CASSELVGGTSSSGELFF	TRBV6-1	-	TRBJ2-2	18	TRBD2
TGTGCCAGCCGTGGGACGTACTGGGACGAGCAGTACTTC	CASRGTYWDEQYF	TRBV6-5	few	TRBJ2-7	13	-
TGTGCAAGTCGCTCCCACAGGGAGAAGATGGGAAACACCATATATTTT	CASRSHREKMGNTIYF	TRBV12-2	-	TRBJ1-3	16	-
TGTGCCAGCAGTTACAGTCGGGGGCGAACAGATACGCAGTATTTT	CASSYSRGRTDTQYF	TRBV6-5	-	TRBJ2-3	15	-
TGTGCCAGCAGCGCCGGAACAGGGAGGGAAAAACTGTTTTTT	CASSAGTGREKLFF	TRBV7-9	-	TRBJ1-4	14	-
TGTGCCAGCAGCTTGGCTAGCGTCACAGATACGCAGTATTTT	CASSLASVTDTQYF	TRBV5-5	-	TRBJ2-3	14	-
TGTGCCAGAAGCCAAACCCGGGACAGGGTGCCCACTGAAGCTTTCTTT	CARSQTRDRVPTEAFF	TRBV5-3	medium-sized	TRBJ1-1	16	TRBD1
TGCGCCAGCAGCTTCCCCCCTGGGGCGGGAGGTCTCACAGATACGCAGTATTTT	CASSFPPGAGGLTDTQYF	TRBV5-1	-	TRBJ2-3	18	TRBD2